The clone carrying this TCR beta chain was counted ten times or more. Its matching antigen is unknown. The CDR3 has 13 amino acids. CDR1 is SGHRS and CDR2 is YFSETQ in the germline V gene. Trimming took off 3 bases at V and 1 base at J, with 7 bases between the two ends. Sequenced by immunoSEQ multiplex PCR; TCRdb stores in-frame clones only, minus some. The sample has 700,000 or so clones; about 78% are singletons. The data stem from a study of shared clonotypes between healthy human individuals. Regarding the study as a whole: Relative to their counterparts shared across all four donors, non-shared clonotypes exhibited diminished generation probabilities.

Material for sequencing was memory CD4+ T cells sorted from blood. Specified subset: CD45RA-negative fraction. The clonotype was recovered from a woman aged 25 to 39 in good health. This rearrangement joins TRBV5-1 to TRBJ1-1; D is undetermined. The CDR3 DNA reads TGCGCCAGCAGCTCAGCCGGGAACACTGAAGCTTTCTTT. This gives the protein CASSSAGNTEAFF.